This T cell receptor (beta chain) was documented in a study of control samples from healthy donors and cancer patients. This table comes from immunoSEQ multiplex PCR, and its TCRdb copy is limited to in-frame clones, with some not included. Among around 70,000 clones listed, 83% were seen once. V dropped 7 bases and J dropped 5; count of bases not matched to a gene: 11. The CDR3 consists of 14 residues. The germline CDR1 and CDR2 sequences are MNHEY and SMNVEV (reference sequence). Material: blood. This rearrangement joins TRBV27 to TRBJ2-7, with 7 bases lining up with TRBD1. This receptor was identified in a man aged 55-75 years in good health. CDR3 nucleotides: TGTGCCAGCAACGTCCTGGACAGGAAGAACGAGCAGTACTTC. Its protein product is CASNVLDRKNEQYF.